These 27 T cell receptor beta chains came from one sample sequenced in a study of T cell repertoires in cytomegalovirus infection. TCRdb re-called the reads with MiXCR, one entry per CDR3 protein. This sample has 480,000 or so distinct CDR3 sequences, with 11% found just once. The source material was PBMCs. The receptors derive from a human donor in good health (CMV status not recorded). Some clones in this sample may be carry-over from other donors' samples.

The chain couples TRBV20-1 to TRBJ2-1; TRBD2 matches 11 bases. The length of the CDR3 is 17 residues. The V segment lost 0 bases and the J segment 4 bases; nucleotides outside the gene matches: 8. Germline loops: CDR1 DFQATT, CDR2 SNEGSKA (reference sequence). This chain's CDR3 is CSARDYGTSGSYNEQFF. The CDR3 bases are TGCAGTGCTAGAGATTATGGTACTAGCGGGAGTTACAATGAGCAGTTCTTC.

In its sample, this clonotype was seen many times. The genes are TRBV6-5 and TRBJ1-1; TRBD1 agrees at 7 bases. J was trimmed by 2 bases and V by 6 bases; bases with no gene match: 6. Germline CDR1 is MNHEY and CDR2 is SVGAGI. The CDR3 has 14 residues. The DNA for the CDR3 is TGTGCCAGCAGGGGGGACAGTCCTAACACTGAAGCTTTCTTT. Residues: CASRGDSPNTEAFF.

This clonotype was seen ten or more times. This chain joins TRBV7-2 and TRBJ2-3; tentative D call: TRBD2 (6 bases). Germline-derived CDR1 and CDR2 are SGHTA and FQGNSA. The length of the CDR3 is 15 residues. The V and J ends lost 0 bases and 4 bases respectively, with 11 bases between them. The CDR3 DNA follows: TGTGCCAGCAGCTTAGCTCTACTAGCATCAGATACGCAGTATTTT. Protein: CASSLALLASDTQYF.

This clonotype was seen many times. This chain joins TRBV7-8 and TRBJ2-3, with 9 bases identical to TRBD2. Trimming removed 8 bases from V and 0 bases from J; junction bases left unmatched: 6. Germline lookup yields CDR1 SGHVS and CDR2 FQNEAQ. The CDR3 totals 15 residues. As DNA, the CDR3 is TGTGCCAGCGGCGGACTAGCGCTGAGCACAGATACGCAGTATTTT. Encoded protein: CASGGLALSTDTQYF.

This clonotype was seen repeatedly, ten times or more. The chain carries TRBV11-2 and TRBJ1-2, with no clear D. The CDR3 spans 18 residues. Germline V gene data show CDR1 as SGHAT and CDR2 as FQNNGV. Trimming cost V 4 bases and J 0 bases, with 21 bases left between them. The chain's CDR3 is CASSSTRTSRIANYGYTF. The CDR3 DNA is TGTGCCAGCAGCTCCACCAGAACAAGCAGGATAGCTAACTATGGCTACACCTTC.

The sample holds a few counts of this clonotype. CDR3 region: CASSSTDERHNEQFF. The CDR3 DNA sequence: TGTGCCAGCAGCTCCACGGACGAACGCCACAATGAGCAGTTCTTC. This rearrangement joins TRBV5-5 to TRBJ2-1; D gene unclear. The V gene's germline CDR1 is SGHKS and CDR2 YYEKEE (reference sequence). The V end lost 3 bases, the J end lost 5 bases, and 15 bases lay between the germline ends. This CDR3 is 15 amino acids long.

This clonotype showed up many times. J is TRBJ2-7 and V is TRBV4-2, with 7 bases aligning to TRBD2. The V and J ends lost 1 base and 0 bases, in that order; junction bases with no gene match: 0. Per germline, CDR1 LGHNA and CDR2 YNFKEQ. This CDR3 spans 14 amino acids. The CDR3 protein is CASSQGGGSYEQYF. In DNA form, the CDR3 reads TGTGCCAGCAGCCAAGGGGGGGGCTCCTACGAGCAGTACTTC.

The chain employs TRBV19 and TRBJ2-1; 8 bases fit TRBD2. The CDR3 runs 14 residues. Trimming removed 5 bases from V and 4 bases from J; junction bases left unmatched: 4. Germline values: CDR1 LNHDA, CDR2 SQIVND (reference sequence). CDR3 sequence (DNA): TGTGCCAGTAGTTGGGCTAGCGGGTACAATGAGCAGTTCTTC. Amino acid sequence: CASSWASGYNEQFF.

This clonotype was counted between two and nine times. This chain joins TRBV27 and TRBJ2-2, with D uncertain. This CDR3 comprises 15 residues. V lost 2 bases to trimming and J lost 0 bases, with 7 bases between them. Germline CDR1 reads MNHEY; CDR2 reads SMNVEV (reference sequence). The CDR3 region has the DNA TGTGCCAGCAGTTTACATCAGACGAACACCGGGGAGCTGTTTTTT. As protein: CASSLHQTNTGELFF.

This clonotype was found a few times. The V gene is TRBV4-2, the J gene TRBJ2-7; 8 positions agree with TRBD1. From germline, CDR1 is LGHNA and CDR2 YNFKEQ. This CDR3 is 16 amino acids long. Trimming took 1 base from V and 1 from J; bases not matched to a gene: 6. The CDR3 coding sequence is TGTGCCAGCAGCCAAGGTTTTACAGGGGGGTCCTACGAGCAGTACTTC. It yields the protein CASSQGFTGGSYEQYF.

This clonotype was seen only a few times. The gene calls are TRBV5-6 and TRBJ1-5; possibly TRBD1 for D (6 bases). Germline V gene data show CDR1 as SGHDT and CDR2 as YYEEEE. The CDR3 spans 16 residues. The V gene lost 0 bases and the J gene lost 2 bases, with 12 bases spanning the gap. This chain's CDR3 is CASSLGPGVGNQPQHF. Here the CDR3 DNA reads TGTGCCAGCAGCTTGGGGCCAGGGGTCGGCAATCAGCCCCAGCATTTT.

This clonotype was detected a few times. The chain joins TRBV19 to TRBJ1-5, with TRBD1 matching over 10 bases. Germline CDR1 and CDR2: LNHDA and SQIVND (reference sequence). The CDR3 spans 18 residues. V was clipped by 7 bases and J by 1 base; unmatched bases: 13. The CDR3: CASTPGGTGVRSNQPQHF. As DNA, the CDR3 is TGTGCCAGTACCCCTGGTGGGACAGGGGTGAGGAGCAATCAGCCCCAGCATTTT. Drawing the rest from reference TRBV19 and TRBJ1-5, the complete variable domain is DGGITQSPKYLFRKEGQNVTLSCEQNLNHDAMYWYRQDPGQGLRLIYYSQIVNDFQKGDIAEGYSVSREKKESFPLTVTSAQKNPTAFYLCASTPGGTGVRSNQPQHFGDGTRLSIL.

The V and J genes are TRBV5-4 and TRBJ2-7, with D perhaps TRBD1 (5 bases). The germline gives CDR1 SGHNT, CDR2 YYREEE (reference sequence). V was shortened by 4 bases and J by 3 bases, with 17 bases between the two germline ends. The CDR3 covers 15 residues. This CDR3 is CASSLRQKWGYEQYF. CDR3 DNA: TGTGCCAGCAGCCTTAGACAGAAATGGGGCTACGAGCAGTACTTC.

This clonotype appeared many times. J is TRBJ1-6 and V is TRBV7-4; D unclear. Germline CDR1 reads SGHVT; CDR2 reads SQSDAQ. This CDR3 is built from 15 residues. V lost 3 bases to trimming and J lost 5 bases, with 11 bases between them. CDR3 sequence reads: CASSFVHGDNSPLHF. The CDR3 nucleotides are TGTGCCAGCAGCTTTGTCCATGGGGATAATTCACCCCTCCACTTT. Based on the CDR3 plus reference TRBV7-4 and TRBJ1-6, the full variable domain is GAGVSQSPRYKVAKRGRDVALRCDSISGHVTLYWYRQTLGQGSEVLTYSQSDAQRDKSGRPSGRFSAERPERSVSTLKIQRTEQGDSAVYLCASSFVHGDNSPLHFGNGTRLTVT.

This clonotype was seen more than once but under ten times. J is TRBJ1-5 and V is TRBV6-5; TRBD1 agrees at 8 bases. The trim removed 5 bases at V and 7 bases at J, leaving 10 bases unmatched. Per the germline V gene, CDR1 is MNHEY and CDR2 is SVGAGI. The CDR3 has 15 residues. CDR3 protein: CASSRDRSRGQPQHF. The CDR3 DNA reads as TGTGCCAGCAGTCGGGACAGGTCTCGGGGACAGCCCCAGCATTTT.

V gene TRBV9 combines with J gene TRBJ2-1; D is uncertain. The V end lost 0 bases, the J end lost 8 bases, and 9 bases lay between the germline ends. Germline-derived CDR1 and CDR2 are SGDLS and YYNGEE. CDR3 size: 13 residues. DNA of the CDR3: TGTGCCAGCAGCGTAGTGAGCATAGATGAGCAGTTCTTC. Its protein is CASSVVSIDEQFF.

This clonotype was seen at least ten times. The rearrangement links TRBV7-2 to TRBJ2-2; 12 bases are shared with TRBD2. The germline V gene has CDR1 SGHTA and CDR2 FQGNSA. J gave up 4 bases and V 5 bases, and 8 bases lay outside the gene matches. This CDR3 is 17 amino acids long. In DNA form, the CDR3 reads TGTGCCAGCAGCCGATCTAGCGGGGGGGTTTTCACCGGGGAGCTGTTTTTT. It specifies CASSRSSGGVFTGELFF.

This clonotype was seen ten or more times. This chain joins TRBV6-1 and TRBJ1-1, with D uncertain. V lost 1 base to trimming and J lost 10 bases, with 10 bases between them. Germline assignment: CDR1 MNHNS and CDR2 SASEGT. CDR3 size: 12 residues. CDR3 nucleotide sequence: TGTGCCAGCAGTGAAGACACCCGGCGAGCTTTCTTT. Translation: CASSEDTRRAFF.

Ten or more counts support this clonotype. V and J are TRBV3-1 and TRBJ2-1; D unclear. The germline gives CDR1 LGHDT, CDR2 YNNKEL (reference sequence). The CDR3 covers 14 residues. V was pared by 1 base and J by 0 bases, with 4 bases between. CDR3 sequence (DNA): TGTGCCAGCAGCCAAGGGAGCTCCTACAATGAGCAGTTCTTC. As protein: CASSQGSSYNEQFF.

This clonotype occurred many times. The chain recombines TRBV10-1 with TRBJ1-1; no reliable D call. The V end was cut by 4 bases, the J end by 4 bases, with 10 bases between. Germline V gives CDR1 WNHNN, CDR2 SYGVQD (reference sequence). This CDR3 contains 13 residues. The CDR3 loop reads CASSVARGTEAFF. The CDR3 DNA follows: TGCGCCAGCAGTGTAGCTCGGGGCACTGAAGCTTTCTTT.

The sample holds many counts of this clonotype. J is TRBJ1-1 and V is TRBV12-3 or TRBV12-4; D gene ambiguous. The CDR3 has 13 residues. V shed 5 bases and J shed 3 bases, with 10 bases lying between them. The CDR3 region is CASSPSAHTEAFF. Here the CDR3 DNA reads TGTGCCAGCAGTCCCTCCGCCCACACTGAAGCTTTCTTT.

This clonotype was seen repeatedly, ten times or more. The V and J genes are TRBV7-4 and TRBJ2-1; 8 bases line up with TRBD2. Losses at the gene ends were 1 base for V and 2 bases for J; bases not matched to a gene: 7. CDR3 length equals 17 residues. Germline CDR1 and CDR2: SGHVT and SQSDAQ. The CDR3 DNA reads TGTGCCAGCAGCTTAGGCAGCGGGGGAGACACCTACAATGAGCAGTTCTTC. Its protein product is CASSLGSGGDTYNEQFF.

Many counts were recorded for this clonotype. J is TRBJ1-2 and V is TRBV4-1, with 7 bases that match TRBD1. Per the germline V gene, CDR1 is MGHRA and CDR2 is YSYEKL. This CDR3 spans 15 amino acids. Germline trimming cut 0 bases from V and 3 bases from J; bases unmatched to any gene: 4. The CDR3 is CASSQDTQGDYGYTF. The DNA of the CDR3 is TGCGCCAGCAGCCAAGATACGCAGGGGGACTATGGCTACACCTTC.

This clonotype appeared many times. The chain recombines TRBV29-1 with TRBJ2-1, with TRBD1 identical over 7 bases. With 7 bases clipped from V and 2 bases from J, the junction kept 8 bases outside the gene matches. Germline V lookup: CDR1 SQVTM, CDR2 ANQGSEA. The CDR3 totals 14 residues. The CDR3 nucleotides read TGCAGCGGCCGCCGGGACAGTGCCTACAATGAGCAGTTCTTC. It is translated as CSGRRDSAYNEQFF.

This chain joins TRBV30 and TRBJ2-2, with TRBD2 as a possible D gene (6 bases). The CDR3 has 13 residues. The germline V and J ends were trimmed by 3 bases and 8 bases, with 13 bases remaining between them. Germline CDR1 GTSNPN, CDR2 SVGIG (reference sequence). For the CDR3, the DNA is TGTGCCTGGAGGTTCGACCGGGAGGGGGAGCTGTTTTTT. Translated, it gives CAWRFDREGELFF.

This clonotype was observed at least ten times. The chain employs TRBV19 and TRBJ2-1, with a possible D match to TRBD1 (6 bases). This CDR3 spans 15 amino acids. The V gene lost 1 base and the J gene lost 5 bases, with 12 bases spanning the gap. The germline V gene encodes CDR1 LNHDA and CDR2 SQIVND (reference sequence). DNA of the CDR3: TGTGCCAGTAGTATAGTTGGGACACCCAACAATGAGCAGTTCTTC. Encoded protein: CASSIVGTPNNEQFF.

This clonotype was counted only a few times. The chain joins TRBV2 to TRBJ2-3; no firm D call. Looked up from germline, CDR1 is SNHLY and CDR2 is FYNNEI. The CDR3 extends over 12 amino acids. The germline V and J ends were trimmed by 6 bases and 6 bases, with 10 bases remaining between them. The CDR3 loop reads CASRQNRDTQYF. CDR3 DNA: TGTGCCAGCAGACAGAATAGGGATACGCAGTATTTT.